Listed here is a single T cell receptor (beta chain). Trimming removed 5 bases from V and 7 bases from J; junction bases left unmatched: 12. CDR3 length: 18 amino acids. The germline V gene encodes CDR1 SGHVS and CDR2 FQNEAQ. Clones were read by immunoSEQ multiplex PCR, and TCRdb kept only the in-frame ones, dropping some. The profile shows about 130,000 clones, around 90% of them singletons. These data originate in a study of control samples from healthy donors and cancer patients. The chain joins TRBV7-8 to TRBJ2-1; 15 positions match TRBD2. Sequencing used blood. The sequence was collected from a man aged 35-49 years in good health. CDR3 amino acids: CASSRNGLAGGPQNEQFF. The DNA for the CDR3 is TGTGCCAGCAGCCGAAACGGACTAGCGGGGGGGCCTCAAAATGAGCAGTTCTTC.